The rows below give T cell receptor beta chains drawn from one sample of a study of T cells in Graves' hyperthyroidism and ophthalmopathy. TCRdb passed the multiplex PCR reads through MiXCR, listing each CDR3 protein once. The sample includes some 400,000 distinct CDR3 sequences, 19% of them seen just once. Sequencing used blood. The receptor source for this set is a woman under 30 with Graves' hyperthyroidism. The CDR3 runs from the conserved cysteine through the conserved F or W. Each record gives: CDR3 DNA, CDR3 protein, J gene, V gene, clone size, D gene. The D gene is left open where the match is weak. Clone size, where shown, is once, few, many, or a class for clones that have expanded.

TGTGCCAGCAGTGAAGGGACAGGGGGCTGGGAGCAGTACTTC CASSEGTGGWEQYF TRBJ2-7 TRBV6-1 . TRBD1
TGTGCCAGCAGGCGGGACAGGGCGTTGAGCGAGCAGTACTTC CASRRDRALSEQYF TRBJ2-7 TRBV4-2 many TRBD1
TGTGCCAGCAGCTTGGCGGGGTTGGCTTTCTTT CASSLAGLAFF TRBJ1-1 TRBV11-2 many .
TGTGCCAGCGCCGCCCAGAGGCAGGGGAACTATGGCTACACCTTC CASAAQRQGNYGYTF TRBJ1-2 TRBV18 many .
TGTGCCAGCAGCTTAACTTGGGGAAACACCATATATTTT CASSLTWGNTIYF TRBJ1-3 TRBV7-2 . .
TGTGCCAGCACCCGGACAGGGGGAGGGAACACTGAAGCTTTCTTT CASTRTGGGNTEAFF TRBJ1-1 TRBV6-5 many TRBD1
TGTGCCACCAGTGGTTCGGGACAGAGCAATCAGCCCCAGCATTTT CATSGSGQSNQPQHF TRBJ1-5 TRBV24-1 . TRBD1
TGTGCCAGCAGTCGACCCATAATAGCCAAAAACATTCAGTACTTC CASSRPIIAKNIQYF TRBJ2-4 TRBV12-3/TRBV12-4 many .
TGTGCCAGCAGTGTAAAGGGTACGGGTGGCTACACCTTC CASSVKGTGGYTF TRBJ1-2 TRBV2 many .
TGCAGTGCTAGCGGGACAGGGGGCCGTTCCTACGAGCAGTACTTC CSASGTGGRSYEQYF TRBJ2-7 TRBV20-1 . TRBD1
TGTGCCAGCAGTTGGGACAAATACTACGAGCAGTACTTC CASSWDKYYEQYF TRBJ2-7 TRBV12-3/TRBV12-4 many .
TGTGCCAGCAGTCCGGACAGAGATAATCAGCCCCAGCATTTT CASSPDRDNQPQHF TRBJ1-5 TRBV12-3/TRBV12-4 many .
TGTGCCAGCAGCTTAGTAGGGGCGGACACCGGGGAGCTGTTTTTT CASSLVGADTGELFF TRBJ2-2 TRBV11-2 many .
TGTGCCAGCAGTCCGGGACAGGGCGACTCTGGAAACACCATATATTTT CASSPGQGDSGNTIYF TRBJ1-3 TRBV12-3/TRBV12-4 once TRBD1
TGTGCCAGCAGTGAAGAATCGTACTACGAGCAGTACTTC CASSEESYYEQYF TRBJ2-7 TRBV2 many .
TGTGCCAGCAGCCCGGAGACAGGGACCTACGAGCAGTACTTC CASSPETGTYEQYF TRBJ2-7 TRBV14 many TRBD1
TGTGCCAGCAGACCTCGACAGGGGGCTGGGATGGTCACTGAAGCTTTCTTT CASRPRQGAGMVTEAFF TRBJ1-1 TRBV4-2 few TRBD1
TGTGCCAGCAGCTTCCCCCGTATAACCGTCCCTGAAGCTTTCTTT CASSFPRITVPEAFF TRBJ1-1 TRBV11-2 many .
TGTGCCAGCAGTTTAGGCCATAATCAGCCCCAGCATTTT CASSLGHNQPQHF TRBJ1-5 TRBV12-3/TRBV12-4 many .
TGCAGTGCTAGAGATCATGGTGCAGCCAAAAACATTAAGTACTTC CSARDHGAAKNIKYF TRBJ2-4 TRBV20-1 . .
TGTGCCAGCAGCTCAACCCCCGGGACACCAGCAAGGGACTATGGCTACACCTTC CASSSTPGTPARDYGYTF TRBJ1-2 TRBV7-3 . .
TGTGCCAGCAGCTTAGGGACAGAGTCAAGAGGGGCGGACGGGGAGCAGTACTTC CASSLGTESRGADGEQYF TRBJ2-7 TRBV11-2 many .
TGTGCCAGCAGCCCCAGGGGTGGTAGCAATCAGCCCCAGCATTTT CASSPRGGSNQPQHF TRBJ1-5 TRBV6-1 . .
TGTGCCAGCAGCGTCCGTCCCTCTGGGGCCAACGTCCTGACTTTC CASSVRPSGANVLTF TRBJ2-6 TRBV9 many .
TGTGCCAGCAGTGAAATTAGCGGGGGGACAGAGACCCAGTACTTC CASSEISGGTETQYF TRBJ2-5 TRBV6-1 . TRBD2